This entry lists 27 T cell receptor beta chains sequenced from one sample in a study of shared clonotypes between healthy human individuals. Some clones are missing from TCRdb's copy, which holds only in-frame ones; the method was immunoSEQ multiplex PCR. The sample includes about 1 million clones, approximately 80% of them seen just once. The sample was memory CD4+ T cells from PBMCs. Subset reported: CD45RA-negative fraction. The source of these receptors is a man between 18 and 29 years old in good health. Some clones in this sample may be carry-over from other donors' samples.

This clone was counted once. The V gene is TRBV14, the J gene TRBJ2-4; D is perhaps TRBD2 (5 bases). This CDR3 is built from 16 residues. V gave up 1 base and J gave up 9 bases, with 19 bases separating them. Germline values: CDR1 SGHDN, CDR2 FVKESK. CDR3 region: CASSQGLPRYGSIQYF. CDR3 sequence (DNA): TGTGCCAGCAGCCAAGGACTACCCCGGTACGGAAGCATTCAGTACTTC.

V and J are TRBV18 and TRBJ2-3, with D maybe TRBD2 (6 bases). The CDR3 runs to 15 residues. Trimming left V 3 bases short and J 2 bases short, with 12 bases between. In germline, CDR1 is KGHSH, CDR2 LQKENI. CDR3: CASSPAAGFTDTQYF. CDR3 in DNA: TGTGCCAGCTCACCCGCCGCGGGGTTCACAGATACGCAGTATTTT.

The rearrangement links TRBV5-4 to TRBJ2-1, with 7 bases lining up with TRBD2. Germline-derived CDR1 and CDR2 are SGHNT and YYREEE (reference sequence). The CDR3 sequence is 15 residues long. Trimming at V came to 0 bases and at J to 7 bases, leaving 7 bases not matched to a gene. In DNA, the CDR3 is TGTGCCAGCAGCTTGGGGAGCGGGATCGGTAATGAGCAGTTCTTC. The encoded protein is CASSLGSGIGNEQFF.

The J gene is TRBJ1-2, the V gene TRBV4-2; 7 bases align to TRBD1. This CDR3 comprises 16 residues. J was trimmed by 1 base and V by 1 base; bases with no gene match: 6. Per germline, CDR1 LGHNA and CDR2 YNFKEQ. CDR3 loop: CASSQVGTDGNYGYTF. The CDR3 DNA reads TGTGCCAGCAGCCAAGTGGGGACAGATGGTAACTATGGCTACACCTTC.

The chain's CDR3 is CAIGQGLYEQYF. For the CDR3, the DNA is TGTGCCATCGGACAGGGGCTCTACGAGCAGTACTTC. The chain carries TRBV10-3 and TRBJ2-7, with TRBD1 matching over 9 bases. The CDR3 contains 12 residues. Germline loops: CDR1 ENHRY, CDR2 SYGVKD. The V segment lost 8 bases and the J segment 3 bases; nucleotides outside the gene matches: 2.

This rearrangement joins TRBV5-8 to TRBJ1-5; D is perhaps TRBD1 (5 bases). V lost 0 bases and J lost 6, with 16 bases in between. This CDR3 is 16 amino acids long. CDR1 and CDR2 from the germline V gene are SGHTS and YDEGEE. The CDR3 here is CASSLDWQGLSQPQHF. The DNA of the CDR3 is TGTGCCAGCAGCTTGGATTGGCAGGGCTTGAGTCAGCCCCAGCATTTT.

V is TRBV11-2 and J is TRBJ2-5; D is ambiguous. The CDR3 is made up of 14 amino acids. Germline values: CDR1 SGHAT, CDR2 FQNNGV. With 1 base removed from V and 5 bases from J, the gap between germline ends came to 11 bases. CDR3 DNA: TGTGCCAGCAGCTTAGGTACGGGTATGGAGACCCAGTACTTC. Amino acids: CASSLGTGMETQYF.

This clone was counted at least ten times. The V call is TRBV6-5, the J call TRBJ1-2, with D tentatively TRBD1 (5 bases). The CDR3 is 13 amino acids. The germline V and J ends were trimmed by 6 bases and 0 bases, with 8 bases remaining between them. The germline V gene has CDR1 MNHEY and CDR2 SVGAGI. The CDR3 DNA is TGTGCCAGCAGCGCGACAGCTAACTATGGCTACACCTTC. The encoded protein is CASSATANYGYTF.

The CDR3: CASSLVGNRYQETQYF. CDR3 nucleotide sequence: TGTGCCAGCAGCTTAGTGGGAAACCGGTACCAAGAGACCCAGTACTTC. The V call is TRBV7-2, the J call TRBJ2-5; D unresolved. CDR3 size: 16 residues. V lost 1 base to trimming and J lost 0 bases, with 12 bases between them. Germline loops: CDR1 SGHTA, CDR2 FQGNSA.

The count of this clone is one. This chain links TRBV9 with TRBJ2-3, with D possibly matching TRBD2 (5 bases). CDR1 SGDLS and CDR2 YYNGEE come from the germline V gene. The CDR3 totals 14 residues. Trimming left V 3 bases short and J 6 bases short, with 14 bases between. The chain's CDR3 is CASSAPSGGDTQYF. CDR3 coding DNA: TGTGCCAGCAGCGCCCCGTCGGGCGGGGATACGCAGTATTTT.

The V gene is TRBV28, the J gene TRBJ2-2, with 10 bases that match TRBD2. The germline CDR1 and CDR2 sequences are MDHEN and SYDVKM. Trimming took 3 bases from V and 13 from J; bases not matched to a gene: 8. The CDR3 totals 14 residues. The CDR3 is CASSFSSGRTGLFF. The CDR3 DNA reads TGTGCCAGCAGTTTTTCTAGCGGGAGAACAGGGCTGTTTTTT.

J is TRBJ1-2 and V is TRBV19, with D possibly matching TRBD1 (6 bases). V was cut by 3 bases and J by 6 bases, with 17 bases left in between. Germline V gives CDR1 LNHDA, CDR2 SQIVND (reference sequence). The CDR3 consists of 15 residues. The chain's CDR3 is CASSIYRLGGDGYTF. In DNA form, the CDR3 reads TGTGCCAGTAGTATCTATCGCCTCGGGGGCGATGGCTACACCTTC.

The CDR3 coding sequence is TGCGCCAGCAGGCTGCGGACAGGGGAAGACAATGAGCAGTTCTTC. Its protein is CASRLRTGEDNEQFF. The chain links TRBV5-1 to TRBJ2-1; 9 nucleotides line up with TRBD1. Trimming removed 5 bases from V and 5 bases from J; junction bases left unmatched: 8. The CDR3 extends over 15 amino acids. The germline V gene encodes CDR1 SGHRS and CDR2 YFSETQ.

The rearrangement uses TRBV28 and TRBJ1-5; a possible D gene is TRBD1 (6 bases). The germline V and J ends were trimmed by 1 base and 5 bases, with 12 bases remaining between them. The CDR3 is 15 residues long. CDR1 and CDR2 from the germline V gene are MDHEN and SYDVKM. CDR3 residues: CASSLYSGADQPQHF. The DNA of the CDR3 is TGTGCCAGCAGTTTATATTCAGGGGCGGATCAGCCCCAGCATTTT.

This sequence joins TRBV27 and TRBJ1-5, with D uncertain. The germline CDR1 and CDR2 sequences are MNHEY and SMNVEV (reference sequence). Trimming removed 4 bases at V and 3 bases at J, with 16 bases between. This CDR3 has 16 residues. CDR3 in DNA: TGTGCCAGCAGTTCCTCGGCAGTCCGGGTCAATCAGCCCCAGCATTTT. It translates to CASSSSAVRVNQPQHF.

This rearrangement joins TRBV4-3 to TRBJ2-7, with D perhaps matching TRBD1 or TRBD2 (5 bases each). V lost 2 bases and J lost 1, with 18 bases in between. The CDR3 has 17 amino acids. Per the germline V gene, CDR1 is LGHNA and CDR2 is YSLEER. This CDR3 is CASSQWGSGQLSYEQYF. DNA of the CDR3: TGCGCCAGCAGCCAATGGGGGTCCGGGCAACTATCCTACGAGCAGTACTTC.

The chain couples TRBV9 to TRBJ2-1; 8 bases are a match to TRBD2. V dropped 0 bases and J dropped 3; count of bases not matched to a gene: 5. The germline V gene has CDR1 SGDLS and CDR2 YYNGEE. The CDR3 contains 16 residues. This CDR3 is CASSVGYSGVYNEQFF. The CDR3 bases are TGTGCCAGCAGCGTAGGATATAGCGGGGTCTACAATGAGCAGTTCTTC.

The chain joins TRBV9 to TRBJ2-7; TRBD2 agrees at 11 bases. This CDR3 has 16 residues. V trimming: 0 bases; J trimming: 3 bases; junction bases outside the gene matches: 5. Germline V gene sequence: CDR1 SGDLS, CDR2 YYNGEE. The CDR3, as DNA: TGTGCCAGCAGCGTAGGACTTACTAGCGGGAGCTACGAGCAGTACTTC. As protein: CASSVGLTSGSYEQYF.

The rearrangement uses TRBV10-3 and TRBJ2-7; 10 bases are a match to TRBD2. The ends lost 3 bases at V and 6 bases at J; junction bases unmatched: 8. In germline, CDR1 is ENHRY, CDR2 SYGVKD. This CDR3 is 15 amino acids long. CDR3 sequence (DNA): TGTGCCATCAGTGAATTAGCGGGAGGTATAACCGAGCAGTACTTC. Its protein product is CAISELAGGITEQYF.

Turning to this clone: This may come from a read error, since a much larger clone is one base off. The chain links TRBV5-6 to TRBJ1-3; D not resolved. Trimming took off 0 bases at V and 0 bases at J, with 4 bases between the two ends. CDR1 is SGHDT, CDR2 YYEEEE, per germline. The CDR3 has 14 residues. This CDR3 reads CASSLGPSGNTIYF. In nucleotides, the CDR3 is TGTGCCAGCAGCTTGGGTCCCTCTGGAAACACCATATATTTT.

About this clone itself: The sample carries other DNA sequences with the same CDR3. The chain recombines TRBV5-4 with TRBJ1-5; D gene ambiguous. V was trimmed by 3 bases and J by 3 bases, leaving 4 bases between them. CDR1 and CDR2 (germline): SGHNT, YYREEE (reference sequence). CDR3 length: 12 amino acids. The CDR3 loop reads CASSSDNQPQHF. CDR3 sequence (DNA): TGTGCCAGCAGCTCGGACAATCAGCCCCAGCATTTT.

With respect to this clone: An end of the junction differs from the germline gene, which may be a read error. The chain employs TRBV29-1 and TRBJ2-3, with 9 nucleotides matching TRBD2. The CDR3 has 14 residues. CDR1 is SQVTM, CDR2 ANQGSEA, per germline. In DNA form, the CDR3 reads TGCAGCGTTGACAGCGGGACTAGCACAGATGCGCAGTATTTT. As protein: CSVDSGTSTDAQYF.

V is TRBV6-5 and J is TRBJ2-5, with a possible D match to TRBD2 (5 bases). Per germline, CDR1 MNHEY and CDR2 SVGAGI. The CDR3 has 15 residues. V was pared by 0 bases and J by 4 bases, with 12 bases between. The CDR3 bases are TGTGCCAGCAGTTACTCGGGCGGGCACGGAGAGACCCAGTACTTC. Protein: CASSYSGGHGETQYF.

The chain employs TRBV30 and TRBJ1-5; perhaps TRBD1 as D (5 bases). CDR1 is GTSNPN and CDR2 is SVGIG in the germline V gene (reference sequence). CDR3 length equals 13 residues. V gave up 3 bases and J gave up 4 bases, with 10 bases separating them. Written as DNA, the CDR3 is TGTGCCTGGAGCGCAGGGCGGAATCAGCCCCAGCATTTT. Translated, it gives CAWSAGRNQPQHF.

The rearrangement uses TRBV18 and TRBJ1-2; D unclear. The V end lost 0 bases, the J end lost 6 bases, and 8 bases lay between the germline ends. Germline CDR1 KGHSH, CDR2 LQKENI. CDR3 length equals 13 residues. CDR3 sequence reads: CASSPPSGNGYTF. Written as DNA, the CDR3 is TGTGCCAGCTCACCACCGTCCGGGAATGGCTACACCTTC.

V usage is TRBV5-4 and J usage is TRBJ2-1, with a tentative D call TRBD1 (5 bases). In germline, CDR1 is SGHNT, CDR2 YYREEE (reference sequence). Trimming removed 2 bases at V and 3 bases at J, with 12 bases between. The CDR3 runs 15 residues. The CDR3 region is CASSFTGTLYNEQFF. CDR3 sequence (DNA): TGTGCCAGCAGCTTTACAGGTACACTCTACAATGAGCAGTTCTTC.

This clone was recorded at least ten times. CDR3 amino acids: CAWSVGSGHTDTQYF. In DNA form, the CDR3 reads TGTGCCTGGAGTGTAGGTAGCGGGCACACAGATACGCAGTATTTT. V is TRBV30 and J is TRBJ2-3; 7 bases align to TRBD2. Per the germline V gene, CDR1 is GTSNPN and CDR2 is SVGIG (reference sequence). V lost 0 bases to trimming and J lost 2 bases; unmatched junction nucleotides: 5. The CDR3 spans 15 residues.